Listed here are 16 T cell receptor beta chains from one sample, sequenced in a study of monozygotic twins with inflammatory bowel disease. TCRdb reprocessed the 5' RACE reads; each CDR3 protein has one entry and no DNA is given. This listing includes 300,000 to 450,000 distinct CDR3 sequences. The specimen sequenced was blood. Receptors were obtained from a human donor with ulcerative colitis or Crohn's disease, or a healthy co-twin of an affected twin (not recorded which).

The chain couples TRBV20-1 to TRBJ2-3; TCRdb gives TRBD1 as the D gene, but with no DNA this cannot be confirmed. CDR1 and CDR2 (germline): DFQATT, SNEGSKA (reference sequence). The CDR3 length is 15 residues. Here the CDR3 reads CSADGGDSSTDTQYF.

The rearrangement uses TRBV6-1 and TRBJ2-1; TCRdb's D call, TRBD1, is unchecked because there is no DNA. The CDR3 sequence is 15 residues long. Germline V gene data show CDR1 as MNHNS and CDR2 as SASEGT. The CDR3 region is CASSGTGASYNEQFF.

V usage is TRBV7-9 and J usage is TRBJ2-3. This CDR3 region has 13 residues. CDR1 is SEHNR, CDR2 FQNEAQ, per germline (reference sequence). The CDR3 sequence: CASSLATLDTQYF. Drawing the rest from reference TRBV7-9 and TRBJ2-3, the complete variable domain is DTGVSQNPRHKITKRGQNVTFRCDPISEHNRLYWYRQTLGQGPEFLTYFQNEAQLEKSRLLSDRFSAERPKGSFSTLEIQRTEQGDSAMYLCASSLATLDTQYFGPGTRLTVL.

CDR3 sequence reads: CASSLEGREDEQYF. The rearrangement joins TRBV5-1 to TRBJ2-7; absent DNA, TCRdb's TRBD1 call cannot be checked. The CDR3 has 14 residues. CDR1 is SGHRS and CDR2 is YFSETQ in the germline V gene. Complete variable domain (other parts from reference TRBV5-1 and TRBJ2-7): KAGVTQTPRYLIKTRGQQVTLSCSPISGHRSVSWYQQTPGQGLQFLFEYFSETQRNKGNFPGRFSGRQFSNSRSEMNVSTLELGDSALYLCASSLEGREDEQYFGPGTRLTVT.

The CDR3 spells CASSPTSGGPSGTQYF. The chain combines TRBV18 with TRBJ2-5; TCRdb's D call of TRBD2 is untestable without DNA. The CDR3 loop spans 16 amino acids. Germline lookup yields CDR1 KGHSH and CDR2 LQKENI.

This chain links TRBV7-9 with TRBJ1-1; with no DNA, the TCRdb D assignment of TRBD1 cannot be verified. Germline lookup yields CDR1 SEHNR and CDR2 FQNEAQ (reference sequence). CDR3 length equals 12 residues. CDR3 protein: CASSPETGEAFF. Looking up the rest from reference TRBV7-9 and TRBJ1-1 gives the full variable domain: DTGVSQNPRHKITKRGQNVTFRCDPISEHNRLYWYRQTLGQGPEFLTYFQNEAQLEKSRLLSDRFSAERPKGSFSTLEIQRTEQGDSAMYLCASSPETGEAFFGQGTRLTVV.

The chain is built from TRBV6-5 and TRBJ2-7; TCRdb calls TRBD2, which cannot be checked without DNA. The CDR3 consists of 16 residues. Germline-derived CDR1 and CDR2 are MNHEY and SVGAGI. The CDR3 protein is CASSYTLAGTSYEQYF.

V and J are TRBV13 and TRBJ2-7; checking the TCRdb D call of TRBD1 is not possible without DNA. Germline values: CDR1 PRHDT, CDR2 FYEKMQ (reference sequence). This CDR3 is 16 amino acids long. CDR3: CASSPPPSHDTYEQYF.

V gene TRBV7-3 combines with J gene TRBJ2-2. Germline V gene sequence: CDR1 SGHTA, CDR2 FQGTGA. The CDR3 spans 14 residues. This CDR3 is CASSRTKGAGELFF.

The chain recombines TRBV6-2 or TRBV6-3 with TRBJ2-5; TCRdb gives TRBD1 as the D gene, but with no DNA this cannot be confirmed. This CDR3 region has 13 residues. Germline CDR1 and CDR2: MNHEY and SVGEGT. CDR3 sequence reads: CASIPGAWETQYF.

The chain joins TRBV5-1 to TRBJ1-2; with no DNA, the TCRdb D assignment of TRBD1 cannot be verified. Germline V gene data show CDR1 as SGHRS and CDR2 as YFSETQ. CDR3 length equals 15 residues. The CDR3 sequence is CASSTGQGSGYGYTF.

V is TRBV9 and J is TRBJ2-7. From germline, CDR1 is SGDLS and CDR2 YYNGEE. The CDR3 sequence is 13 residues long. The CDR3 loop is CASSVALSYEQYF. The variable domain in full, with the rest retrieved from reference TRBV9 and TRBJ2-7, is DSGVTQTPKHLITATGQRVTLRCSPRSGDLSVYWYQQSLDQGLQFLIQYYNGEERAKGNILERFSAQQFPDLHSELNLSSLELGDSALYFCASSVALSYEQYFGPGTRLTVT.

The genes are TRBV20-1 and TRBJ2-1; TCRdb proposes TRBD2, but this gene call is untestable without DNA. The CDR3 covers 15 residues. Per the germline V gene, CDR1 is DFQATT and CDR2 is SNEGSKA (reference sequence). The CDR3 reads CSAFSGGAVVYEQFF.

The V and J genes are TRBV5-6 and TRBJ1-2. Germline CDR1 reads SGHDT; CDR2 reads YYEEEE. The CDR3 runs 16 residues. The CDR3: CASSLMPGTLGYGYTF.

The chain carries TRBV9 and TRBJ2-7; the D gene TCRdb calls, TRBD1, cannot be checked with no DNA. Germline lookup yields CDR1 SGDLS and CDR2 YYNGEE. The length of the CDR3 is 15 residues. The chain's CDR3 is CASSFSGVATYEQYF. The variable domain in full, completed from reference TRBV9 and TRBJ2-7, reads DSGVTQTPKHLITATGQRVTLRCSPRSGDLSVYWYQQSLDQGLQFLIQYYNGEERAKGNILERFSAQQFPDLHSELNLSSLELGDSALYFCASSFSGVATYEQYFGPGTRLTVT.

The rearrangement joins TRBV27 to TRBJ1-6; TCRdb gives TRBD1 as the D gene, but with no DNA this cannot be confirmed. The V gene's germline CDR1 is MNHEY and CDR2 SMNVEV (reference sequence). The CDR3 sequence is 15 residues long. The CDR3 is CASSPKTGSGSPLHF.